The 26 T cell receptor beta chains presented below share a single source sample, sequenced in a study of blood T cell repertoires in COVID-19. Profiled with immunoSEQ multiplex PCR; TCRdb holds only in-frame clones, not every one. The sample lists about 140,000 clones, 80% to 85% occurring once. Sequencing was performed on peripheral blood. The receptors were gathered from a human donor in a cohort sampled during active COVID-19.

The chain uses TRBV14 and TRBJ1-3; a possible D gene is TRBD1 (6 bases). Germline CDR1 SGHDN, CDR2 FVKESK. Trimming left V 2 bases short and J 3 bases short, with 11 bases between. This CDR3 contains 15 residues. For the CDR3, the DNA is TGTGCCAGCAGCCAACGCAGGGGATATGGAAACACCATATATTTT. It yields the protein CASSQRRGYGNTIYF. Variable domain in full (rest from reference TRBV14 and TRBJ1-3): EAGVTQFPSHSVIEKGQTVTLRCDPISGHDNLYWYRRVMGKEIKFLLHFVKESKQDESGMPNNRFLAERTGGTYSTLKVQPAELEDSGVYFCASSQRRGYGNTIYFGEGSWLTVV.

The genes are TRBV2 and TRBJ1-1; D perhaps matches TRBD1 (6 bases). The ends were cut back, 2 bases at V and 0 bases at J, with 13 bases in the middle. Germline V CDR1 and CDR2: SNHLY, FYNNEI. The CDR3 sequence is 16 residues long. The CDR3 spells CASSETTQGMNTEAFF. The CDR3, as DNA: TGTGCCAGCAGTGAAACGACACAGGGAATGAACACTGAAGCTTTCTTT.

The rearrangement joins TRBV6-1 to TRBJ1-1; D perhaps matches TRBD1 (5 bases). CDR3 length equals 16 residues. CDR1 and CDR2 (germline): MNHNS, SASEGT. The V end lost 0 bases, the J end lost 1 base, and 12 bases lay between the germline ends. CDR3 DNA: TGTGCCAGCAGTGAAGCGGGGGGACGGCCGAACACTGAAGCTTTCTTT. Its protein product is CASSEAGGRPNTEAFF.

This chain connects TRBV18 to TRBJ2-7; weak D call: TRBD1 (6 bases). The CDR3 spans 14 residues. V lost 1 base, J lost 3 bases, and 10 bases lay in between. CDR1 and CDR2 (germline): KGHSH, LQKENI. The CDR3 sequence: CASSPQTGRYEQYF. As DNA, the CDR3 is TGTGCCAGCTCACCACAGACAGGTCGCTACGAGCAGTACTTC.

The chain carries TRBV11-3 and TRBJ2-1; maybe TRBD2 (7 bases). The CDR3 contains 13 residues. V gave up 3 bases and J gave up 7 bases, with 10 bases separating them. Germline CDR1 and CDR2: SGHNT and YENEEA. Here the CDR3 reads CASSLGGGNEQFF. The DNA for the CDR3 is TGTGCCAGCAGCTTGGGAGGGGGGAATGAGCAGTTCTTC.

The chain couples TRBV6-5 to TRBJ1-6; D is perhaps TRBD1 (5 bases). The CDR3 totals 14 residues. From germline, CDR1 is MNHEY and CDR2 SVGAGI. Trimming shortened V by 5 bases and J by 7 bases, and 12 bases separated the two germline ends. CDR3 loop: CASSLDGGNSPLHF. The CDR3 coding sequence is TGTGCCAGCAGTCTTGACGGGGGGAATTCACCCCTCCACTTT.

The chain couples TRBV3-1 (or the pseudogene TRBV3-2) to TRBJ2-7; 11 positions agree with TRBD1. This CDR3 contains 13 residues. With 5 bases clipped from V and 3 bases from J, the junction kept 0 bases outside the gene matches. The germline gives CDR1 LGHDT, CDR2 YNNKEL (reference sequence). CDR3 in amino acids: CASSGTGGYEQYF. CDR3 nucleotides: TGTGCCAGCAGCGGGACAGGGGGCTACGAGCAGTACTTC.

This clone was found once. The CDR3 here is CASSHAGVTDTQYF. The CDR3 DNA sequence: TGTGCCAGCAGCCACGCAGGCGTCACAGATACGCAGTATTTT. This sequence joins TRBV14 and TRBJ2-3; the D is unclear. Germline assignment: CDR1 SGHDN and CDR2 FVKESK. V lost 3 bases and J 2 bases, leaving 9 bases between the germline ends. The CDR3 is 14 amino acids.

The rearrangement uses TRBV6-1 and TRBJ1-3, with a weak D call TRBD1 (5 bases). The V gene lost 2 bases and the J gene lost 3 bases, with 11 bases spanning the gap. The V gene's germline CDR1 is MNHNS and CDR2 SASEGT. The CDR3 has 15 amino acids. In nucleotides, the CDR3 is TGTGCCAGCAGTGAACAGGGAAGTGGTGGAAACACCATATATTTT. It yields the protein CASSEQGSGGNTIYF.

This chain joins TRBV6-2 or TRBV6-3 and TRBJ2-3; D is unresolved. This CDR3 has 13 amino acids. Deletions cut 2 bases from V and 4 bases from J, with 7 bases between. From germline, CDR1 is MNHEY and CDR2 SVGEGT. The CDR3: CASSYHKADTQYF. The DNA for the CDR3 is TGTGCCAGCAGTTACCACAAAGCAGATACGCAGTATTTT.

The chain is built from TRBV2 and TRBJ2-1; D is possibly TRBD1 (5 bases). The CDR3 has 15 amino acids. Trimming took 1 base from V and 0 from J, leaving 7 bases between them. Germline V gives CDR1 SNHLY, CDR2 FYNNEI. The DNA for the CDR3 is TGTGCCAGCAGTGAAGGACAGAGCTCCTACAATGAGCAGTTCTTC. Its protein product is CASSEGQSSYNEQFF.

The chain combines TRBV6-5 with TRBJ2-3, with D possibly TRBD2 on 6 matching bases. The CDR3 runs to 15 residues. From germline, CDR1 is MNHEY and CDR2 SVGAGI. The germline V and J ends were trimmed by 6 bases and 1 base, with 14 bases remaining between them. Here the CDR3 DNA reads TGTGCCAGCAGGTCCGGGACTTTGCGCACAGATACGCAGTATTTT. Protein: CASRSGTLRTDTQYF.

The chain uses TRBV6-5 and TRBJ2-7, with D tentatively TRBD1 (5 bases). V was shortened by 8 bases and J by 4 bases, with 18 bases between the two germline ends. The CDR3 runs 14 residues. Per the germline V gene, CDR1 is MNHEY and CDR2 is SVGAGI. In nucleotides, the CDR3 is TGTGCCAGCCGTCAGGGTATCCCTTCTTACGAGCAGTACTTC. Amino acids: CASRQGIPSYEQYF.

CDR3 nucleotide sequence: TGTGCCAGCAGCCAAGCTCTCCTAGCGGGGGGTTTTAATGAGCAGTTCTTC. It codes for CASSQALLAGGFNEQFF. This chain uses TRBV3-1 (or the pseudogene TRBV3-2) with TRBJ2-1; 11 positions match TRBD2. Germline loops: CDR1 LGHDT, CDR2 YNNKEL (reference sequence). The J segment lost 7 bases and the V segment lost 1 base, leaving 9 bases of the junction unmatched. This CDR3 comprises 17 residues.

This chain joins TRBV7-3 and TRBJ2-6; D might be TRBD1 (7 bases). The V end lost 5 bases, the J end lost 0 bases, and 17 bases lay between the germline ends. There are 18 residues in the CDR3. Germline lookup yields CDR1 SGHTA and CDR2 FQGTGA. DNA of the CDR3: TGTGCCAGCAGCCGGCGGGGACAGTCCGTCTCTGGGGCCAACGTCCTGACTTTC. Translated, it gives CASSRRGQSVSGANVLTF.

The J gene is TRBJ1-5, the V gene TRBV3-1 (or the pseudogene TRBV3-2), with 7 bases that match TRBD1. With 3 bases clipped from V and 2 bases from J, the junction kept 1 base outside the gene matches. Germline CDR1 reads LGHDT; CDR2 reads YNNKEL (reference sequence). This CDR3 is built from 14 residues. Here the CDR3 DNA reads TGTGCCAGCAGCCAGCAGGGGGGCAATCAGCCCCAGCATTTT. This codes for CASSQQGGNQPQHF.

The chain combines TRBV4-1 with TRBJ1-1; D ambiguous. Trimming shortened V by 2 bases and J by 1 base, and 11 bases separated the two germline ends. In germline, CDR1 is MGHRA, CDR2 YSYEKL. This CDR3 has 15 residues. CDR3: CASSQRGIGNTEAFF. DNA for the CDR3: TGCGCCAGCAGCCAACGGGGAATAGGGAACACTGAAGCTTTCTTT.

This clone was seen only once. This chain connects TRBV7-2 to TRBJ2-2, with D uncertain. With 8 bases removed from V and 1 base from J, the gap between germline ends came to 8 bases. Germline CDR1 reads SGHTA; CDR2 reads FQGNSA. The CDR3 runs to 13 residues. DNA for the CDR3: TGTGCCAGCGCTAGGAAGAACACCGGGGAGCTGTTTTTT. Protein product: CASARKNTGELFF.

The CDR3 nucleotides are TGCGCCAGCAGCGCCGGACAAGCTTTAGCCAAAAACATTCAGTACTTC. It encodes CASSAGQALAKNIQYF. The rearrangement links TRBV5-1 to TRBJ2-4, with D possibly TRBD1 on 5 matching bases. Germline V gene sequence: CDR1 SGHRS, CDR2 YFSETQ. This CDR3 has 16 residues. Trimming cost V 4 bases and J 0 bases, with 14 bases left between them.

This chain joins TRBV6-5 and TRBJ2-5; D might be TRBD2 (6 bases). The CDR3 extends over 13 amino acids. Trimming left V 6 bases short and J 4 bases short, with 12 bases between. Germline V CDR1 and CDR2: MNHEY, SVGAGI. The CDR3 sequence is CASRQGGGETQYF. As DNA, the CDR3 is TGTGCCAGCAGGCAGGGAGGTGGAGAGACCCAGTACTTC.

This clone turned up a few times. The chain joins TRBV29-1 to TRBJ2-7; TRBD1 agrees at 7 bases. Unmatched junction bases numbered 5, after V lost 0 bases and J lost 0 bases. Per the germline V gene, CDR1 is SQVTM and CDR2 is ANQGSEA. CDR3 length: 15 amino acids. The CDR3 here is CSVEEGAGGSYEQYF. CDR3 DNA: TGCAGCGTTGAAGAAGGGGCAGGGGGCTCCTACGAGCAGTACTTC.

The chain couples TRBV9 to TRBJ2-2; no clear D gene. The CDR3 extends over 15 amino acids. The ends were cut back, 0 bases at V and 0 bases at J, with 6 bases in the middle. Looked up from germline, CDR1 is SGDLS and CDR2 is YYNGEE. CDR3 in DNA: TGTGCCAGCAGCGTAGGGCACCCGAACACCGGGGAGCTGTTTTTT. Translated: CASSVGHPNTGELFF.

This chain uses TRBV6-2 or TRBV6-3 with TRBJ1-1; 10 positions agree with TRBD1. V trimming: 5 bases; J trimming: 4 bases; junction bases outside the gene matches: 7. This CDR3 has 15 amino acids. Germline assignment: CDR1 MNHEY and CDR2 SVGEGT. The CDR3 region is CASSPRRDRGTEAFF. In nucleotides, the CDR3 is TGTGCCAGCAGTCCACGCCGGGACAGGGGCACTGAAGCTTTCTTT.

The chain couples TRBV25-1 to TRBJ1-3; the match to TRBD1 covers 11 bases. After removal of 6 bases from V and 8 bases from J, the junction contained 3 bases not matched to a gene. Germline V gene sequence: CDR1 MGHDK, CDR2 SYGVNS. This CDR3 contains 13 residues. Here the CDR3 DNA reads TGTGCCAGCAGCGCGGGACAGGGGGACACCATATATTTT. Translated: CASSAGQGDTIYF.

This clone is a singleton in its sample. The junction departs from the called germline gene at one end, perhaps through a read error. Other DNA sequences in this specimen translate into the identical CDR3. The genes are TRBV28 and TRBJ1-5; 8 nucleotides line up with TRBD1. Germline V gives CDR1 MDHEN, CDR2 SYDVKM. The CDR3 is made up of 13 amino acids. The CDR3 region has the DNA TGTGCCAGCAAACGACAGGGGAACCAGCCCCAACATTTT. Amino acid sequence: CASKRQGNQPQHF.

V gene TRBV19 combines with J gene TRBJ1-1; 11 positions match TRBD1. This CDR3 is 15 amino acids long. The J segment lost 4 bases and the V segment lost 6 bases, leaving 7 bases of the junction unmatched. The germline V gene has CDR1 LNHDA and CDR2 SQIVND (reference sequence). The CDR3 reads CASRRTGGGGTEAFF. The DNA of the CDR3 is TGTGCCAGTAGGAGGACAGGGGGCGGAGGCACTGAAGCTTTCTTT.